This T cell receptor beta chain is drawn from a study of a mutant IDH1 vaccine in newly diagnosed glioma. On the study more broadly: Vaccines began 4-6 weeks after radiotherapy alone, or with temozolomide cycles.

Time point reported: week 5, during vaccination. The vaccine gave 300 ug of a 20-mer mutant IDH1 peptide subcutaneously per dose. About this clone itself: Its antigen is currently unknown.

Using immunoSEQ multiplex PCR, the repertoire was profiled, and TCRdb retains in-frame clones only, with some absent. The sample holds around 56,000 clones, 82% seen once. The starting material was PBMCs, obtained from a glioma patient whose treatment included an IDH1 peptide vaccine. The sequence was collected from a woman aged 18-29 years with glioma. Some clones in this sample may be carry-over from other donors' samples.

The CDR3 DNA sequence: TGTGCCAGCATGGAGGGGACCTATGGCTACACCTTC. It encodes CASMEGTYGYTF. The chain recombines TRBV28 with TRBJ1-2; maybe TRBD1 (5 bases). The CDR3 runs 12 residues. V lost 7 bases, J lost 4 bases, and 10 bases lay in between. CDR1 is MDHEN and CDR2 is SYDVKM in the germline V gene.